This T cell receptor beta chain was found in a study of blood T cell repertoires in COVID-19. Study information: Some COVID-19 samples were acute and others convalescent; all came from the United States, Italy and Spain.

As to this clone: This sample includes further DNA sequences coding for the same CDR3.

This CDR3 is built from 13 residues. J gave up 7 bases and V 5 bases, and 3 bases lay outside the gene matches. Germline CDR1 reads SGHTA; CDR2 reads FQGNSA. Authors' data handling: Estimation of nucleated cell counts relied on the amplification of reference gene primers. The repertoire was sequenced with immunoSEQ multiplex PCR; TCRdb's copy has only in-frame clones and lacks some. V and J calls and clone size are those listed in that table; D and trimming were worked out from the DNA. The top ten hold roughly 4.5% of the sample, which has more than 200,000 clones, 86% seen once. V and J are TRBV7-2 and TRBJ1-2; 11 nucleotides match TRBD1. This TCR derives from a man aged 45-65 years with acute or convalescent COVID-19. Sequenced sample: peripheral blood. CDR3 sequence (DNA): TGTGCCAGCAGCCCGGGACAGGGGGGTGGCTACACCTTC. This translates into CASSPGQGGGYTF.